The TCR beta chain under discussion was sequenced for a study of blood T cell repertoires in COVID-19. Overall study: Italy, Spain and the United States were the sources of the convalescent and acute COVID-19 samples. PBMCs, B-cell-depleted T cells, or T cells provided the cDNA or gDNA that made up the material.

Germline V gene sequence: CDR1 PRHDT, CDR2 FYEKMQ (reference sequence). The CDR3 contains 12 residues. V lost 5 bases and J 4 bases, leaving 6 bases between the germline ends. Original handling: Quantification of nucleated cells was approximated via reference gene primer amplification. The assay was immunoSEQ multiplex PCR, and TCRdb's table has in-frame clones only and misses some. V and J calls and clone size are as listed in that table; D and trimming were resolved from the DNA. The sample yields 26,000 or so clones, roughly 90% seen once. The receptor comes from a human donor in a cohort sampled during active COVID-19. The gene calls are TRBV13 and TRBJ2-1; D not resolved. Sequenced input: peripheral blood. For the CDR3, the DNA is TGTGCCAGCAGCCAGATTTACAATGAGCAGTTCTTC. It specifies CASSQIYNEQFF. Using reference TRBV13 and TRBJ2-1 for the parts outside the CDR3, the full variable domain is AAGVIQSPRHLIKEKRETATLKCYPIPRHDTVYWYQQGPGQDPQFLISFYEKMQSDKGSIPDRFSAQQFSDYHSELNMSSLELGDSALYFCASSQIYNEQFFGPGTRLTVL.